A selection of T cell receptor beta chains follows, all from one sample in a study of spatial heterogeneity in lung cancer. TCRdb reprocessed the 5' RACE reads via MiXCR and lists one record per CDR3 protein. The sample consists of several hundred distinct CDR3 sequences, more than 15% of them appearing once. The sample was lung tumor tissue, taken at surgery. Every receptor here comes from a female donor with early-stage non-small cell lung cancer. The CDR3 runs from the conserved cysteine through the conserved F or W. Fields, in order: V gene, D gene, J gene, clone size, CDR3 protein, CDR3 DNA. D genes are given only for firm matches. Part of the rows lack a size; the others show once, few, many or a class for expanded clones.

TRBV5-4	-	TRBJ2-3	large	CASSTDSTDTQYF	TGTGCCAGCAGCACGGACAGCACAGATACGCAGTATTTT
TRBV11-2	-	TRBJ2-1	-	CASSLGRGSPGRWKFF	TGTGCCAGCAGCTTAGGCAGAGGCTCCCCAGGGAGGTGGAAGTTCTTC
TRBV7-9	-	TRBJ2-1	-	CASSSPPQGSYNEQFF	TGTGCCAGCAGCTCCCCTCCACAGGGCTCCTACAATGAGCAGTTCTTC
TRBV29-1	TRBD2	TRBJ2-2	few	CSVGLAGDTGELFF	TGCAGCGTGGGACTAGCGGGAGACACCGGGGAGCTGTTTTTT
TRBV7-8	TRBD1	TRBJ2-7	-	CASSSDRGSYEQYF	TGTGCCAGCAGCTCCGACAGGGGGTCCTACGAGCAGTACTTC
TRBV3-1	TRBD2	TRBJ2-3	-	CASSETSGVPPDTQYF	TGTGCCAGCAGCGAGACTAGCGGGGTCCCGCCAGATACGCAGTATTTT
TRBV5-4	-	TRBJ1-4	large	CASSLDYGTELFF	TGTGCCAGCAGCTTGGATTACGGGACCGAACTGTTTTTT
TRBV7-9	-	TRBJ2-3	large	CASSLGDSTDTQYF	TGTGCCAGCAGCTTAGGGGACAGCACAGATACGCAGTATTTT
TRBV2	-	TRBJ2-1	-	CASSLKGGASYNEQFF	TGTGCCAGCAGCCTGAAAGGAGGGGCCTCCTACAATGAGCAGTTCTTC
TRBV7-9	-	TRBJ2-1	-	CASSLANNEQFF	TGTGCCAGCAGCTTAGCCAACAATGAGCAGTTCTTC
TRBV12-3/TRBV12-4	-	TRBJ2-3	medium-sized	CASSFSGVLTDTQYF	TGTGCCAGCAGTTTCTCGGGGGTGCTAACAGATACGCAGTATTTT
TRBV28	-	TRBJ1-5	medium-sized	CASRGRPYSNQPQHF	TGTGCCAGCAGGGGCAGACCCTATAGCAATCAGCCCCAGCATTTT
TRBV19	-	TRBJ2-2	large	CASSMPQITGELFF	TGTGCCAGTAGTATGCCCCAGATCACCGGGGAGCTGTTTTTT
TRBV3-1	TRBD1	TRBJ1-5	medium-sized	CASSTGGNQPQHF	TGTGCCAGCAGCACAGGGGGCAATCAGCCCCAGCATTTT
TRBV7-2	-	TRBJ1-2	-	CASSLALTYGYTF	TGTGCCAGCAGCTTAGCGCTGACCTATGGCTACACCTTC
TRBV12-3/TRBV12-4	TRBD1	TRBJ2-5	medium-sized	CASRPTGGQETQYF	TGTGCCAGCAGACCAACAGGGGGGCAAGAGACCCAGTACTTC
TRBV28	-	TRBJ2-6	-	CASSPRGFGLSGANVLTF	TGTGCCAGCAGCCCGCGTGGTTTCGGTCTCTCTGGGGCCAACGTCCTGACTTTC
TRBV6-2/TRBV6-3	-	TRBJ1-5	-	CASSYRDTRFNQPQHF	TGTGCCAGCAGTTACAGGGATACACGCTTCAATCAGCCCCAGCATTTT
TRBV28	-	TRBJ2-5	medium-sized	CACSLDGLVRTQYF	TGTGCCTGCTCCTTAGACGGTTTGGTAAGGACCCAGTACTTC
TRBV10-2	-	TRBJ1-3	-	CASSPDSSGNTIYF	TGCGCCAGCAGTCCGGACAGCTCTGGAAACACCATATATTTT
TRBV7-2	-	TRBJ2-3	once	CASSSAIGRVADTQYF	TGTGCCAGCAGCTCCGCGATTGGACGGGTGGCCGATACGCAGTATTTT
TRBV28	TRBD1	TRBJ2-3	medium-sized	CASSFRTGVTDTQYF	TGTGCCAGCAGTTTCCGGACAGGGGTTACAGATACGCAGTATTTT
TRBV9	-	TRBJ2-1	medium-sized	CASSVSRAGEQFF	TGTGCCAGCAGCGTAAGTAGGGCGGGAGAGCAGTTCTTC
TRBV6-1	-	TRBJ2-2	large	CASKGNAGELFF	TGTGCCAGCAAGGGGAATGCCGGGGAGCTGTTTTTT
TRBV3-1	-	TRBJ2-3	medium-sized	CASSSGRGLTDTQYF	TGTGCCAGCAGTTCTGGCCGGGGCCTCACAGATACGCAGTATTTT
TRBV5-1	-	TRBJ2-1	large	CASSLAAGLNEQFF	TGCGCCAGCAGCTTGGCGGCCGGTCTGAATGAGCAGTTCTTC
TRBV10-3	-	TRBJ1-4	-	CAISDADYEKLFF	TGTGCCATCAGTGACGCGGACTATGAAAAACTGTTTTTT
TRBV13	-	TRBJ1-6	once	CASSRRGRNSPLHF	TGTGCCAGCAGCCGCAGGGGCAGAAATTCACCCCTCCACTTT
TRBV6-5	TRBD1	TRBJ2-3	large	CASFPRPGQQTDTQYF	TGTGCCAGCTTCCCTCGACCGGGACAGCAAACAGATACGCAGTATTTT
TRBV29-1	-	TRBJ2-5	large	CSVVGTEDQETQYF	TGCAGCGTTGTGGGGACGGAGGATCAAGAGACCCAGTACTTC
TRBV7-9	-	TRBJ2-7	-	CATFGGFSYEQYF	TGTGCCACCTTTGGGGGTTTCTCCTACGAGCAGTACTTC